This T cell receptor (beta chain) was found in a study of T cell repertoires in cytomegalovirus infection. Germline CDR1 SGHRS, CDR2 YFSETQ. J was trimmed by 4 bases and V by 4 bases; bases with no gene match: 6. The CDR3 totals 15 residues. TCRdb reanalysed the reads using MiXCR and keeps one entry per CDR3 protein. Of hundreds of thousands of distinct CDR3 sequences in the sample, roughly a quarter were seen once. Study-wide results and limits: The cumulative frequency of public TCR beta families distinguished individuals who carried CMV together with the relevant HLA. The ex vivo response was dominated by HLA-C-restricted CMV-specific TCR beta clonotypes.

This clonotype was seen a handful of times. As yet, its antigen is unknown. The specimen was CD8+ T cells from PBMCs. This sequence joins TRBV5-1 and TRBJ2-7, with 12 nucleotides matching TRBD2. The TCR was taken from a human donor in good health (CMV status not recorded). Some clones in this sample may be carry-over from other donors' samples. The CDR3: CASSRGLAGIYEQYF. The CDR3 region has the DNA TGCGCCAGCAGCCGTGGACTAGCGGGGATTTACGAGCAGTACTTC.